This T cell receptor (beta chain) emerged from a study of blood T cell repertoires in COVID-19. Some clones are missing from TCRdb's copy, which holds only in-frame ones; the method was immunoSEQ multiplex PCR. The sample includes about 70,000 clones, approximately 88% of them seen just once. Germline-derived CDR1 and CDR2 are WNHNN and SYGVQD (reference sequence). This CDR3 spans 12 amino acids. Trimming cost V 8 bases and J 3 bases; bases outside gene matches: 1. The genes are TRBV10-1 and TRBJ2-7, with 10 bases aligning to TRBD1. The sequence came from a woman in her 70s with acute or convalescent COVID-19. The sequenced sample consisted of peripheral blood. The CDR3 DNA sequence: TGCGCCAGCGGGACAGGGGTCTACGAGCAGTACTTC. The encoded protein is CASGTGVYEQYF.